The present T cell receptor beta chain was sequenced within a study of OX40 agonist ivuxolimab in advanced cancers. Germline CDR1 and CDR2: MDHEN and SYDVKM. This CDR3 has 13 residues. V was shortened by 6 bases and J by 4 bases, with 13 bases between the two germline ends. Data came from immunoSEQ multiplex PCR; TCRdb stores just in-frame clones and leaves some out. The data contain some 50,000 clones, approximately 91% of them singletons. Sample: CD4+ or CD8+ T cells sorted from blood, taken in a trial of the OX40 agonist ivuxolimab. This TCR came from an adult with an advanced solid tumor such as melanoma, head and neck, liver or kidney cancer. The rearrangement joins TRBV28 to TRBJ2-7, with a tentative D call TRBD2 (5 bases). The CDR3 DNA reads TGTGCCAGCAGAAGCGAGCGGCATTACGAGCAGTACTTC. Translation gives CASRSERHYEQYF.